This TCR beta chain was recovered during a study of blood T cell repertoires in COVID-19. About the study: Sites in the United States, Italy and Spain provided acute and convalescent COVID-19 samples. Sources were T cells, B-cell-depleted T cells, or PBMCs; the material itself was cDNA or gDNA.

Authors' data handling: Reference gene primer amplification gave nucleated cell count estimates. Here immunoSEQ multiplex PCR was the method, and the copy in TCRdb shows in-frame clones only, minus some. The DNA gave D and trimming, while V, J and clone size come from that table. The table shows roughly 82,000 clones, with approximately 82% occurring only once. The CDR3 has 15 residues. Looked up from germline, CDR1 is MNHEY and CDR2 is SVGAGI. V was clipped by 2 bases and J by 3 bases; unmatched bases: 3. Material: peripheral blood. The sequence was obtained from a woman aged 55-70 years with acute or convalescent COVID-19. The chain is built from TRBV6-5 and TRBJ1-2, with 10 bases matching TRBD1. CDR3 sequence reads: CASSYTTGGHYGYTF. The CDR3 DNA is TGTGCCAGCAGTTACACGACAGGGGGCCACTATGGCTACACCTTC.